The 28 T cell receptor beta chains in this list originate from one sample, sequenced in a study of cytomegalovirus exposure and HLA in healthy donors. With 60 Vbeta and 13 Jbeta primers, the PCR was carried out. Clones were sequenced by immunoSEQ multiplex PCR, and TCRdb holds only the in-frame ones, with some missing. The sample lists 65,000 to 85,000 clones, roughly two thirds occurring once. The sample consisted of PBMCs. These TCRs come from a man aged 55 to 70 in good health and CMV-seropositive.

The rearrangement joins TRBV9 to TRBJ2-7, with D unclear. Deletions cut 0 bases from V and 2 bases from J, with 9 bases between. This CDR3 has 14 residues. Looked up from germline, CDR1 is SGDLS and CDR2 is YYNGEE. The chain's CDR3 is CASSVGANPYEQYF. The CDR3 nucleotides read TGTGCCAGCAGCGTAGGGGCCAACCCCTACGAGCAGTACTTC.

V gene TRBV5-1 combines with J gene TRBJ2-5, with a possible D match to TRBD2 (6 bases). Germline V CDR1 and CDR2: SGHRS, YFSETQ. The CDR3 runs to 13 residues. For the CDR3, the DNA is TGCGCTTCGCGGCGGGGCTCCCAAGAGACCCAGTACTTC. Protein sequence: CASRRGSQETQYF.

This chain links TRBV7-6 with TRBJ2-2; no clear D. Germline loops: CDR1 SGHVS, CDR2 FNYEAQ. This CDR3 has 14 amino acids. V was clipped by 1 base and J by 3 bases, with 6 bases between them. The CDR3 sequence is CASSLVEHTGELFF. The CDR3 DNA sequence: TGTGCCAGCAGCTTAGTCGAGCACACCGGGGAGCTGTTTTTT.

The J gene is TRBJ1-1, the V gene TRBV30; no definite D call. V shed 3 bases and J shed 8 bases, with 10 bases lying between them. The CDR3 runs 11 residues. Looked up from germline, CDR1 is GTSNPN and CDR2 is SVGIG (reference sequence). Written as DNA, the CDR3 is TGTGCCTGGAGCGCCTATACCGAAGCTTTCTTT. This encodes CAWSAYTEAFF.

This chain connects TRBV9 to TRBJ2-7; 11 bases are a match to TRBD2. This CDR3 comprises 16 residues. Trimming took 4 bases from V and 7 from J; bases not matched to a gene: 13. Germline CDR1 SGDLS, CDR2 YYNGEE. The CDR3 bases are TGTGCCAGCAGCCCCTTCGGGACTAGCGGATTGGGAGAGCAGTACTTC. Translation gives CASSPFGTSGLGEQYF.

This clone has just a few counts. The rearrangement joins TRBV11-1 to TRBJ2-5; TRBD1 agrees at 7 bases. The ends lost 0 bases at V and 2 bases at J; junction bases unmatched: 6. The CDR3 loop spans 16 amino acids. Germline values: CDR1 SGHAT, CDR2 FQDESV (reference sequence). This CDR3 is CASSLALGTDQETQYF. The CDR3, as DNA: TGTGCCAGCAGCTTAGCCCTAGGGACAGATCAAGAGACCCAGTACTTC.

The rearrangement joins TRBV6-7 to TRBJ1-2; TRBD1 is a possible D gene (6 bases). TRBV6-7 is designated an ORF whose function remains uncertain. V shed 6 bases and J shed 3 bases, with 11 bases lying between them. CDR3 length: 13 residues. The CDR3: CASRQGSDYGYTF. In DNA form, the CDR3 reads TGTGCCAGCAGACAGGGATCGGACTATGGCTACACCTTC.

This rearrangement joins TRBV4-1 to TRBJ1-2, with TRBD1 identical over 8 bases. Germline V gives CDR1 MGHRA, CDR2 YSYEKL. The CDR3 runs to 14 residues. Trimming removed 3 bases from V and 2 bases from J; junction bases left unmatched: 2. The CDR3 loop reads CASSHRQGNYGYTF. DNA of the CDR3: TGCGCCAGCAGCCATAGACAGGGGAACTATGGCTACACCTTC.

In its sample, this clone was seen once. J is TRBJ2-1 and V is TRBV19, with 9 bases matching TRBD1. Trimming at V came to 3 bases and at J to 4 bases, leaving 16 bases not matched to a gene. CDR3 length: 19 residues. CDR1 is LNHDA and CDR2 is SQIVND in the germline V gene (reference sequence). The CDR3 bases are TGTGCCAGTAGTATGAGGGGGGACAGGGAGTTGAATTTTTACAATGAGCAGTTCTTC. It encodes CASSMRGDRELNFYNEQFF.

CDR3 DNA: TGTGCCAGCAGCTTAGATCCGCAACGGGGAAAGCAGTACTTC. Translation gives CASSLDPQRGKQYF. The rearrangement uses TRBV7-7 and TRBJ2-7, with D tentatively TRBD2 (5 bases). V lost 1 base to trimming and J lost 8 bases, with 15 bases between them. Looked up from germline, CDR1 is SSHAT and CDR2 is FNYEAQ (reference sequence). The CDR3 sequence is 14 residues long. Looking up the rest from reference TRBV7-7 and TRBJ2-7 gives the full variable domain: GAGVSQSPRYKVTKRGQDVTLRCDPISSHATLYWYQQALGQGPEFLTYFNYEAQPDKSGLPSDRFSAERPEGSISTLTIQRTEQRDSAMYRCASSLDPQRGKQYFGPGTRLTVT.

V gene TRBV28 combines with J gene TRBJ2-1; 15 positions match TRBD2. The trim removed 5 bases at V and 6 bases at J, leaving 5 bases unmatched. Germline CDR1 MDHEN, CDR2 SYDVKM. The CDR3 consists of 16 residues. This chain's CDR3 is CASSTPGLAGGNEQFF. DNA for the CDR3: TGTGCCAGCAGTACCCCGGGACTAGCGGGAGGCAATGAGCAGTTCTTC.

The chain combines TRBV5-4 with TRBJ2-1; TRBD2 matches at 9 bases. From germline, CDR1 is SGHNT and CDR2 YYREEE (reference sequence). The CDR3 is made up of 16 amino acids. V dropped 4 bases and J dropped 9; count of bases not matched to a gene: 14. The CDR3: CASSTLSGRRYGEQFF. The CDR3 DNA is TGTGCCAGCAGCACCCTTAGCGGGAGAAGGTACGGTGAGCAGTTCTTC. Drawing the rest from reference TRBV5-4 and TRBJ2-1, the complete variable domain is ETGVTQSPTHLIKTRGQQVTLRCSSQSGHNTVSWYQQALGQGPQFIFQYYREEENGRGNFPPRFSGLQFPNYSSELNVNALELDDSALYLCASSTLSGRRYGEQFFGPGTRLTVL.

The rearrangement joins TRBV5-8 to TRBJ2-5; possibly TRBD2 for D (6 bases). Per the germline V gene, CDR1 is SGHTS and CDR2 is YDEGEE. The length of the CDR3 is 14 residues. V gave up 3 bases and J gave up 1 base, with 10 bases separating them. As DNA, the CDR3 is TGTGCCAGCAGCTGGGAGGCCACCCAAGAGACCCAGTACTTC. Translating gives CASSWEATQETQYF.

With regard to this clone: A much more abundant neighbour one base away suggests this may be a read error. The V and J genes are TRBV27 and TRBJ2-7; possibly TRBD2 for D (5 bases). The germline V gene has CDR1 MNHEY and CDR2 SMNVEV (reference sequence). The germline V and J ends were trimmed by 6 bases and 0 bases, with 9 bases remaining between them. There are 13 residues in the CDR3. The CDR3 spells CASSPRGSYEQYF. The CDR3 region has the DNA TGTGCCAGCAGCCCACGGGGCTCCTACGAGCAGTACTTC.

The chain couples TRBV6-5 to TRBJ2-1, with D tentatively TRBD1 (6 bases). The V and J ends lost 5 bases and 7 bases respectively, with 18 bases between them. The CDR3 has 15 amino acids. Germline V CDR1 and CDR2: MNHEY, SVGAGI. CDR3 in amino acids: CASSPRQGSSNEQFF. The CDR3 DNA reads TGTGCCAGCAGTCCCCGGCAGGGGAGTTCGAATGAGCAGTTCTTC.

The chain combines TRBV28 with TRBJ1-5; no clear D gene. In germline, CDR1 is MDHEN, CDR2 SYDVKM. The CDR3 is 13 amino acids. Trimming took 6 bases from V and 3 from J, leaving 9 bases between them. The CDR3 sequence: CASSGDYNQPQHF. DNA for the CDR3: TGTGCCAGCAGCGGGGATTACAATCAGCCCCAGCATTTT.

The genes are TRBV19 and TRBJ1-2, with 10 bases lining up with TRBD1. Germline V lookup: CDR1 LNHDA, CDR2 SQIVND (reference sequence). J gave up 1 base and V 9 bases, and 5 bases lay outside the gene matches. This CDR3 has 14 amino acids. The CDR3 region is CASQTGGDNYGYTF. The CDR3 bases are TGTGCCAGCCAGACAGGGGGCGATAACTATGGCTACACCTTC.

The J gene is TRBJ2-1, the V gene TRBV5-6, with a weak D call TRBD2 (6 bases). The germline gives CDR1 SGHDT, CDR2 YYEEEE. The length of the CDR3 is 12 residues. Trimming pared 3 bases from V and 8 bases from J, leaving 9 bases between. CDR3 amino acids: CASSWGDDEQFF. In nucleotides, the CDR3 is TGTGCCAGCAGCTGGGGGGACGATGAGCAGTTCTTC. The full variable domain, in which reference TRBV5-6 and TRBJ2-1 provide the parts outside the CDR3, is DAGVTQSPTHLIKTRGQQVTLRCSPKSGHDTVSWYQQALGQGPQFIFQYYEEEERQRGNFPDRFSGHQFPNYSSELNVNALLLGDSALYLCASSWGDDEQFFGPGTRLTVL.

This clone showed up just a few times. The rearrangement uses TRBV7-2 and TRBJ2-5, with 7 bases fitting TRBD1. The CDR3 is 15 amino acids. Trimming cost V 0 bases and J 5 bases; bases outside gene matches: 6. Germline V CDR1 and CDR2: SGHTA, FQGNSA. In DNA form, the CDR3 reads TGTGCCAGCAGCTTAGCGATAGGGGGCATGGAGACCCAGTACTTC. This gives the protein CASSLAIGGMETQYF.

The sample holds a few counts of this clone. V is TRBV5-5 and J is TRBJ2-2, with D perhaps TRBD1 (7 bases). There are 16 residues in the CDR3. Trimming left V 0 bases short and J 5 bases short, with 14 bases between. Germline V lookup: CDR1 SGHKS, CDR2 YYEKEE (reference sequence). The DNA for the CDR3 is TGTGCCAGCAGCTTGGAGTTTCAGGGGGGAACCGGGGAGCTGTTTTTT. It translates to CASSLEFQGGTGELFF.

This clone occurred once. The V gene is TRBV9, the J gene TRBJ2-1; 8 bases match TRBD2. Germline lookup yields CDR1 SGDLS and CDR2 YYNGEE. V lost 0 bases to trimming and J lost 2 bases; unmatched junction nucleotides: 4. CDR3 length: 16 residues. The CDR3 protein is CASSVGSGATYNEQFF. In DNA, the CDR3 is TGTGCCAGCAGCGTAGGTAGCGGGGCTACCTACAATGAGCAGTTCTTC.

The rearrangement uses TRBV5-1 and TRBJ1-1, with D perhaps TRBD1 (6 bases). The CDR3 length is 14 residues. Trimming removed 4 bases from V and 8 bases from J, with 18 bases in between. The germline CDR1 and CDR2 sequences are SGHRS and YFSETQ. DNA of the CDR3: TGCGCCAGCAGCCCTCAGGGGAATATTGGAGAAGCTTTCTTT. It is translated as CASSPQGNIGEAFF.

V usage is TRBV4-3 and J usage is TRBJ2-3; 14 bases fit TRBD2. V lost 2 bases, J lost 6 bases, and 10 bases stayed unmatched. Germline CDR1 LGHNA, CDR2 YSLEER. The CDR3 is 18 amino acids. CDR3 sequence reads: CASSQWGLAGDEGDTQYF. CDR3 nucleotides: TGCGCCAGCAGCCAATGGGGACTAGCGGGGGATGAAGGGGATACGCAGTATTTT.

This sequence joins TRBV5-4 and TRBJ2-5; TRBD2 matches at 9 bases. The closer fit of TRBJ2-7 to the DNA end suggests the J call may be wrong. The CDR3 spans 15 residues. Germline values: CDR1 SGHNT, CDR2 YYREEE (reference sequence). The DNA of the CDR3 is TGTGCCAGCAGCTTGGAGGCTAGCGGGGCCTACGAGCAGTACTTC. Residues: CASSLEASGAYEQYF.

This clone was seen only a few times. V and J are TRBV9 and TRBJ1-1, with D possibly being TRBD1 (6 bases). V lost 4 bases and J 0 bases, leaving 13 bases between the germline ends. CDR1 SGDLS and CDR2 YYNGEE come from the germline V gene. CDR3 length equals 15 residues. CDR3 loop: CASSPEGGVNTEAFF. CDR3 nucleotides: TGTGCCAGCAGCCCCGAAGGGGGTGTGAACACTGAAGCTTTCTTT.

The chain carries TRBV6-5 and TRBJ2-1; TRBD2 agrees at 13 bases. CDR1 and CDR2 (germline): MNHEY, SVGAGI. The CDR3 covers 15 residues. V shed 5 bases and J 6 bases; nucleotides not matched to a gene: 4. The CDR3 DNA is TGTGCCAGCAGTCGGACTAGCGGGAGTTTCAATGAGCAGTTCTTC. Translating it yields CASSRTSGSFNEQFF.

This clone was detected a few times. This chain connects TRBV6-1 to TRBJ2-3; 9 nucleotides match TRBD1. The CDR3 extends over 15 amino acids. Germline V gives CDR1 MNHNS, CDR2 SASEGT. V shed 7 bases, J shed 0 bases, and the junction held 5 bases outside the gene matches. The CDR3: CASNRGLGSTDTQYF. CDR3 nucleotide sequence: TGTGCCAGCAACAGGGGGCTCGGGAGCACAGATACGCAGTATTTT.

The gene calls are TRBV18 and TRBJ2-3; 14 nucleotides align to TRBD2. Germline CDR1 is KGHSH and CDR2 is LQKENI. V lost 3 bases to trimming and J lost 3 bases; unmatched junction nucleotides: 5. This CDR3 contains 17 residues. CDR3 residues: CASSPGTSGSGTDTQYF. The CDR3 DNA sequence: TGTGCCAGCTCACCGGGGACTAGCGGGAGTGGGACAGATACGCAGTATTTT.